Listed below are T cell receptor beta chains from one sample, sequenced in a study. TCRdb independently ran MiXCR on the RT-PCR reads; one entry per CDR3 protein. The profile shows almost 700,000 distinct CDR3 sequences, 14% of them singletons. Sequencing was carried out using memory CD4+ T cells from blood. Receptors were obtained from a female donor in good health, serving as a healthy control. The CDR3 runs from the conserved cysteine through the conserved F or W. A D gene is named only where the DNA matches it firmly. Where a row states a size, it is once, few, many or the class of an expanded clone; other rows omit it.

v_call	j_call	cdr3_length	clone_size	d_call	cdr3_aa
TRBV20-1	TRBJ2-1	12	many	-	CSARGGRYEQFF
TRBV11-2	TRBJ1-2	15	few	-	CASSLDPQVNYGYTF
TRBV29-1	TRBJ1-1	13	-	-	CSVGGPMNTEAFF
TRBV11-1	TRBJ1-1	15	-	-	CASRPDLSTNTEAFF
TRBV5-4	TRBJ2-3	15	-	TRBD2	CASSPGTSDTDTQYF
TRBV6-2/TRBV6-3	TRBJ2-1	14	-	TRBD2	CASRPSGRGNEQFF
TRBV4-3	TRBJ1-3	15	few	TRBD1	CASSRGTGGANTIYF
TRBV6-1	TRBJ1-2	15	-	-	CASSEAFTESYGYTF
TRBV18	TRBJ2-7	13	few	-	CASSNSPGYEQYF
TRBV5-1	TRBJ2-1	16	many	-	CASSIQDSRSYNEQFF
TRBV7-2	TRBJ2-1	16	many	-	CASSPPRGSSYNEQFF
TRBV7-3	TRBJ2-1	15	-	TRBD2	CASSTGLAGHNEQFF
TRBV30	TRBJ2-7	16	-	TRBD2	CAWRTAGGEWAYEQYF
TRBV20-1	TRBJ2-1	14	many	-	CSARTRVGYNEQFF
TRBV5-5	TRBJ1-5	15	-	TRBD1	CASSPGTGDNQPQHF
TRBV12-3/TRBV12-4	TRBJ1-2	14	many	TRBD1	CASSSGTGQHGYTF
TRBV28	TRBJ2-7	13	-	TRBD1	CASSLDRGQGQYF
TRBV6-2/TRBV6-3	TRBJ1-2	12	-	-	CASMARDYGYTF
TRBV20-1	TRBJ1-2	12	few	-	CSAEGGGNGYTF
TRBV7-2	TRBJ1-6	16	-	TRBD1	CASSPYRGSYNSPLHF
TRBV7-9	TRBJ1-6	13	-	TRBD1	CASSPQQGAPLHF
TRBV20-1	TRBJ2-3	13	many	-	CSAMVQRTDTQYF
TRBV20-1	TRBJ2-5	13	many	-	CSARGTGQETQYF
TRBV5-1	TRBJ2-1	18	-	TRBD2	CASSLAPLGLAGPDEQFF
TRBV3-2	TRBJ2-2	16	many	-	CASSPPDREVNGELFF
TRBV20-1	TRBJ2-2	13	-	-	CSSMDYSTGELFF
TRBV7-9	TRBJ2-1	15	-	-	CASSSQRPEYNEQFF
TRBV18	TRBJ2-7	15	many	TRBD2	CASSPEGLAGVEQYF
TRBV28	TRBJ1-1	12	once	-	CASSSSYTEAFF
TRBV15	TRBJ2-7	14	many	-	CATSRGQGRDEQYF
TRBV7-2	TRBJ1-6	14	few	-	CASSLMLGRSPLHF
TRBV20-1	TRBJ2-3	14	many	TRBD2	CSARVLAGGDTQYF
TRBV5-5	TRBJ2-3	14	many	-	CASSLEMYADTQYF
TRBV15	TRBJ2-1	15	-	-	CATSRDGQSFNEQFF
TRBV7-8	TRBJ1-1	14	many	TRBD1	CASSWGQGDTEAFF
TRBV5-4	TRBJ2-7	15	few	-	CASSIGTAGGYEQYF
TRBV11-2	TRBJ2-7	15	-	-	CASSLGIRSSYEQYF
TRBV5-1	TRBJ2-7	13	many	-	CASSFPESYEQYF
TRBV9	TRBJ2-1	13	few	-	CASSVVGSGEQFF
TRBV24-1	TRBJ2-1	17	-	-	CATSDLRGGSSYNEQFF
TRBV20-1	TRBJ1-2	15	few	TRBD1	CSAAPTGVPLNGYTF
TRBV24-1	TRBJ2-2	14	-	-	CVTSESRTYGDLFF
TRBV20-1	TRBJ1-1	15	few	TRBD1	CSADTGTGGNRRAFF
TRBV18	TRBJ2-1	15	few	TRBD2	CASSLLIAGKNEQFF
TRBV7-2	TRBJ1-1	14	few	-	CASSLETRVTEAFF
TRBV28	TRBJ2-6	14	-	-	CASLRESGANVLTF
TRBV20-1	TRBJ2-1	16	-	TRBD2	CSARSSGDPSLNEQFF
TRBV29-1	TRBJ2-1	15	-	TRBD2	CSVVFSGRFYNEQFF
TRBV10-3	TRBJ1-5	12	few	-	CAISQSNQPQHF
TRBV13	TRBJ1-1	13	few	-	CASSSREVGKAFF
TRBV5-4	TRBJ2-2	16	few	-	CASSSPQSRGTGELFF